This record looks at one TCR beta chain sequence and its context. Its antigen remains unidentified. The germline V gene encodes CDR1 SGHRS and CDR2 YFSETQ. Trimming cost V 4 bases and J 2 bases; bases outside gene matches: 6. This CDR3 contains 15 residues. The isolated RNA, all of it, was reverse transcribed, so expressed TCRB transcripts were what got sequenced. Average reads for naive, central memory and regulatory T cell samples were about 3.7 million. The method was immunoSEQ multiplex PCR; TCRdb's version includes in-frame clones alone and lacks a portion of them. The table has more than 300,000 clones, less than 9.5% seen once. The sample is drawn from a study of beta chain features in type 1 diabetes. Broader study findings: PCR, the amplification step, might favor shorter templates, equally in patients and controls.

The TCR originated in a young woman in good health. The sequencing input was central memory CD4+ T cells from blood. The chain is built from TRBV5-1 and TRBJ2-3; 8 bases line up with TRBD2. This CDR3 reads CASSAGLGPTDTQYF. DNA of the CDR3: TGCGCCAGCAGCGCGGGACTAGGACCCACAGATACGCAGTATTTT.